The text below deals with one T cell receptor (beta chain). Its target is unknown. Generated by immunoSEQ multiplex PCR, the TCRdb table keeps only in-frame clones and is missing some. This sample has over a million clones; 75% to 80% occur once, and the top ten carry 0.5% to 0.65%. This sample was included in a study of shared clonotypes between healthy human individuals. Trimming removed 0 bases from V and 4 bases from J, with 25 bases in between. CDR3 length: 19 residues. The germline gives CDR1 MGHRA, CDR2 YSYEKL. Study conclusions and caveats: Naive CD4 clonotypes were shared across a few donors at roughly 5.5%.

Source material: memory CD4+ T cells from PBMCs. Described subset: CD45RA-negative fraction. The source of this sequence is a man aged 18 to 29 in good health. Some clones in this sample may be carry-over from other donors' samples. V is TRBV4-1 and J is TRBJ2-7; maybe TRBD2 (6 bases). The CDR3 spells CASSQDRAGLASTRYEQYF. The CDR3 DNA is TGCGCCAGCAGCCAAGATCGGGCGGGGCTCGCATCAACTCGGTACGAGCAGTACTTC.